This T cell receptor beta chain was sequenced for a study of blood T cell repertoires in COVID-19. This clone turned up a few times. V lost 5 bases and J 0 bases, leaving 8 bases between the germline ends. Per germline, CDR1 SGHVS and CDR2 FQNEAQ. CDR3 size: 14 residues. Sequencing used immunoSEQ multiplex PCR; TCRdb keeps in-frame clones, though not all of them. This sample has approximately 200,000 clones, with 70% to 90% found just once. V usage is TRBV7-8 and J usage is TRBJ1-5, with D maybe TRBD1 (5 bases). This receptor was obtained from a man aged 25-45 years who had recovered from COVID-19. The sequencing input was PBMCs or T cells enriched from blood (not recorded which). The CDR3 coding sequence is TGTGCCAGCAGCATTGACAGTAGCAATCAGCCCCAGCATTTT. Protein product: CASSIDSSNQPQHF.